The clone carrying this T cell receptor beta chain was recorded only once. Antigen: not known. TCRdb keeps only in-frame clones here, not all; method: immunoSEQ multiplex PCR. The sample records around 160,000 clones, about 91% being singletons. This entry belongs to a study of T cell responses to AZD1222 COVID-19 vaccine. Study-wide results and caveats: In all cases, repertoires were sampled only after the peak T cell response. A rise in Spike-specific TCR breadth and depth followed two AZD1222 doses. Recipients of AZD1222 seropositive at baseline numbered only six or seven.

There are 13 residues in the CDR3. From germline, CDR1 is SNHLY and CDR2 FYNNEI. V shed 8 bases, J shed 6 bases, and the junction held 7 bases outside the gene matches. Sequencing used peripheral blood, obtained on day 0 of AZD1222 vaccination. The source of this sequence is an adult in good health. The rearrangement joins TRBV2 to TRBJ1-1; 9 positions agree with TRBD1. The CDR3 sequence: CASAGTGRPEAFF. DNA for the CDR3: TGTGCCAGCGCCGGGACAGGGAGGCCTGAAGCTTTCTTT.